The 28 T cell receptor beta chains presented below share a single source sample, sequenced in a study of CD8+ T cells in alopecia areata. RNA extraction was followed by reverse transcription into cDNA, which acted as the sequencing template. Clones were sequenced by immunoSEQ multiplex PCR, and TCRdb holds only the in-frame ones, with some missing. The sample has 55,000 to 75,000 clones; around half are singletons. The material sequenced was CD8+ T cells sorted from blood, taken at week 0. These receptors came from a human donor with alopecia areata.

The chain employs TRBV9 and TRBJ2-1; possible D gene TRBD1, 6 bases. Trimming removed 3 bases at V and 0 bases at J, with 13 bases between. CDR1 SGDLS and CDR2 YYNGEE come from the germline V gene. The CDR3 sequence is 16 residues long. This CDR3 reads CASSGSWDTSYNEQFF. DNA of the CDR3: TGTGCCAGCAGCGGTTCGTGGGACACCTCCTACAATGAGCAGTTCTTC.

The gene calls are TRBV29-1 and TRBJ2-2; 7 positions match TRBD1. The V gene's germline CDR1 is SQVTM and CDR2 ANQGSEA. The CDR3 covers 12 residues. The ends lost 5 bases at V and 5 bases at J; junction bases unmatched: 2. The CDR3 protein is CSVLQGTGELFF. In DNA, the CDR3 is TGCAGCGTTCTACAGGGGACCGGGGAGCTGTTTTTT.

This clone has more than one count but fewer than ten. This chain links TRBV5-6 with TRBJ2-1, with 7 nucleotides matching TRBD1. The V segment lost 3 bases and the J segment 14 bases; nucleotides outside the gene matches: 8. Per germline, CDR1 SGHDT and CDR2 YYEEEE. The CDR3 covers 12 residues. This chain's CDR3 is CASSSDRLGEFF. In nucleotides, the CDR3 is TGTGCCAGCAGCTCGGACAGGCTCGGGGAGTTCTTC. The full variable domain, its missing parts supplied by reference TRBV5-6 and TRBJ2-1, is DAGVTQSPTHLIKTRGQQVTLRCSPKSGHDTVSWYQQALGQGPQFIFQYYEEEERQRGNFPDRFSGHQFPNYSSELNVNALLLGDSALYLCASSSDRLGEFFGPGTRLTVL.

The DNA of the CDR3 is TGTGCCAGCAGCTTGGAGGGCAGCACAGATACGCAGTATTTT. Amino acids: CASSLEGSTDTQYF. V and J are TRBV5-6 and TRBJ2-3, with no clear D. V gave up 0 bases and J gave up 0 bases, with 5 bases separating them. Germline V gene sequence: CDR1 SGHDT, CDR2 YYEEEE. This CDR3 is built from 14 residues. Using reference TRBV5-6 and TRBJ2-3 for the parts outside the CDR3, the full variable domain is DAGVTQSPTHLIKTRGQQVTLRCSPKSGHDTVSWYQQALGQGPQFIFQYYEEEERQRGNFPDRFSGHQFPNYSSELNVNALLLGDSALYLCASSLEGSTDTQYFGPGTRLTVL.

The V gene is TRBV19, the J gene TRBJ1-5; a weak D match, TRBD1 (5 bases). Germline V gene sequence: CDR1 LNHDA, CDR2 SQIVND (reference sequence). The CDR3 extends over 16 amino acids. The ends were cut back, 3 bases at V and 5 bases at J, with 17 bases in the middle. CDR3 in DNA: TGTGCCAGTAGTATTGGTGGGGGACCAGGGTATCAGCCCCAGCATTTT. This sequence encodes CASSIGGGPGYQPQHF.

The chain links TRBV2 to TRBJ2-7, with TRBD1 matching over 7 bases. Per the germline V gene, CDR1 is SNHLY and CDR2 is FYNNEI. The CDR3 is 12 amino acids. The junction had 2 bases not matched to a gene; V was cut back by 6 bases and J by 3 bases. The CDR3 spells CASSGDSYEQYF. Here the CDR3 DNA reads TGTGCCAGCAGCGGGGACAGCTACGAGCAGTACTTC.

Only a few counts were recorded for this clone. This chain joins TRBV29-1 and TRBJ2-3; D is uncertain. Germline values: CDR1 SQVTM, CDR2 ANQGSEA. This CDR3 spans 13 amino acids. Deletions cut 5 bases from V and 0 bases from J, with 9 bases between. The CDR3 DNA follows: TGCAGCGTTAGGCCAGCAAGCACAGATACGCAGTATTTT. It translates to CSVRPASTDTQYF.

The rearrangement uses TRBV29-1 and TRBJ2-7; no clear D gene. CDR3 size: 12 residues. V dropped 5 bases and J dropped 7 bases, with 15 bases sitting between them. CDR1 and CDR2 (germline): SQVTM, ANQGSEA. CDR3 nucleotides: TGCAGCGTTTCAGAAGCGACGCGGGAGCAGTACTTC. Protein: CSVSEATREQYF.

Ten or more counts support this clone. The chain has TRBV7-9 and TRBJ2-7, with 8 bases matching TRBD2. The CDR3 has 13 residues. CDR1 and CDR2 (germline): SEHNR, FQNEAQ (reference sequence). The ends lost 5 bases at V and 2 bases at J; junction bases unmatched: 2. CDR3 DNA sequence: TGTGCCAGCAGCCGGGAGGGACCCTACGAGCAGTACTTC. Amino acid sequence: CASSREGPYEQYF.

The CDR3: CASRPTQTSGMKQFF. The CDR3 DNA follows: TGTGCCAGCAGGCCTACCCAGACTAGCGGGATGAAACAGTTCTTC. This rearrangement joins TRBV4-2 to TRBJ2-1, with 11 nucleotides matching TRBD2. Trimming removed 6 bases from V and 13 bases from J; junction bases left unmatched: 14. Germline V CDR1 and CDR2: LGHNA, YNFKEQ. This CDR3 comprises 15 residues.

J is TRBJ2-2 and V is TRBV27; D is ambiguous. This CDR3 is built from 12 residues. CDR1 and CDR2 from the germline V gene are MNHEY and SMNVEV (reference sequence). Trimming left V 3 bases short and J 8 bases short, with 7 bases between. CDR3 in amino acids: CASSLVRGELFF. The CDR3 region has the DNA TGTGCCAGCAGTTTGGTCAGAGGGGAGCTGTTTTTT.

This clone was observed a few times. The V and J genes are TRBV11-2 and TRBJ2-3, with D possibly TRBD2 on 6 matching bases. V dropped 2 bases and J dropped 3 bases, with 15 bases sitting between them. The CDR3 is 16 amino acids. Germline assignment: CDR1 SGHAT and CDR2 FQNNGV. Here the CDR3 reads CASSLTGLAYTDTQYF. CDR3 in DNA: TGTGCCAGCAGCTTAACGGGCCTAGCGTATACAGATACGCAGTATTTT.

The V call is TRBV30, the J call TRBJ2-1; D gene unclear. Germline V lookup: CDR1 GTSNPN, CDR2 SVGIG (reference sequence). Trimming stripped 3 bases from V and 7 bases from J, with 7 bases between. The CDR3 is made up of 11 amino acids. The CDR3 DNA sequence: TGTGCCTGGAGGGAAACGAATGAGCAGTTCTTC. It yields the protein CAWRETNEQFF.

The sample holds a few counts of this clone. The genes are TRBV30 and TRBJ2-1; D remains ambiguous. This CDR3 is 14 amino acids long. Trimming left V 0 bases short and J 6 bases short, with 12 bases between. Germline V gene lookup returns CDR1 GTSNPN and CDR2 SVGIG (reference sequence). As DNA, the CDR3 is TGTGCCTGGAGTGTAGGCAGGATACTCAATGAGCAGTTCTTC. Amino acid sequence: CAWSVGRILNEQFF.

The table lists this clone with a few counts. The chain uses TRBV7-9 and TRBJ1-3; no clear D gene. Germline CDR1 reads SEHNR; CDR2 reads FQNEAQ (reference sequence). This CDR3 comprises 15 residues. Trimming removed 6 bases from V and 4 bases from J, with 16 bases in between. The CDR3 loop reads CASSSGPVPGNTIYF. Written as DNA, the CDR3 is TGTGCCAGCAGTTCGGGTCCTGTCCCGGGAAACACCATATATTTT. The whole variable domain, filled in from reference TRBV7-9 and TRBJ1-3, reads DTGVSQNPRHKITKRGQNVTFRCDPISEHNRLYWYRQTLGQGPEFLTYFQNEAQLEKSRLLSDRFSAERPKGSFSTLEIQRTEQGDSAMYLCASSSGPVPGNTIYFGEGSWLTVV.

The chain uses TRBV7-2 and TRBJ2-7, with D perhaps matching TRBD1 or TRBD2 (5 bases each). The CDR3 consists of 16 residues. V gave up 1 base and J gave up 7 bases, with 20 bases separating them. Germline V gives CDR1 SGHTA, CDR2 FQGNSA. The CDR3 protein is CASSLELGTSGGEQYF. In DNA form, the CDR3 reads TGTGCCAGCAGCTTAGAACTGGGGACGTCGGGTGGGGAGCAGTACTTC.

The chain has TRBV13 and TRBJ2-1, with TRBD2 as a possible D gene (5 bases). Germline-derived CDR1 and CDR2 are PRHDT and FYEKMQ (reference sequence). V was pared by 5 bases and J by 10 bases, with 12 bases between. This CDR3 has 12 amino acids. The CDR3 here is CASSQRINEQFF. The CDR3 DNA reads TGTGCCAGCAGCCAGCGGATCAACGAGCAGTTCTTC.

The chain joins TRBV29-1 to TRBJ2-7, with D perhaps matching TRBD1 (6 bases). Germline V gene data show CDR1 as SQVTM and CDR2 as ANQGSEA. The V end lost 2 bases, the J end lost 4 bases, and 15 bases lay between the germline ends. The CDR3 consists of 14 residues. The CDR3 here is CSVELSGDGYEQYF. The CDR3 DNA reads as TGCAGCGTTGAATTGTCAGGGGATGGTTACGAGCAGTACTTC.

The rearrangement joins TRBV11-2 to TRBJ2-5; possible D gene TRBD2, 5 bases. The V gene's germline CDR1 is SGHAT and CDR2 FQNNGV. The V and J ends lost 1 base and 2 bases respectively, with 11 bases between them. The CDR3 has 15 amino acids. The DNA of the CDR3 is TGTGCCAGCAGCTTAGCATTCCGGGGACAAGAGACCCAGTACTTC. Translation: CASSLAFRGQETQYF.

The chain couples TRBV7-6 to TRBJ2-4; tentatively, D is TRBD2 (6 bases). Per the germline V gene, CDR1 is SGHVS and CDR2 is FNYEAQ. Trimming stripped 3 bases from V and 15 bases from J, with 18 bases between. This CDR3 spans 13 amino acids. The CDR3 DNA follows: TGTGCCAGCAGCTTTACGCTGGAGGGGTTTTGGTACTTC. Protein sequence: CASSFTLEGFWYF.

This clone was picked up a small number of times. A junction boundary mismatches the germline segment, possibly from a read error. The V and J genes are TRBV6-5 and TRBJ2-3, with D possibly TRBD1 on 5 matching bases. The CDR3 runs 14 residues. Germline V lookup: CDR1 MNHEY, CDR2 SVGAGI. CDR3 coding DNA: TGTGCCATCAGTGAGGAGAGACAGACAGATACGCAGTATTTT. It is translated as CAISEERQTDTQYF.

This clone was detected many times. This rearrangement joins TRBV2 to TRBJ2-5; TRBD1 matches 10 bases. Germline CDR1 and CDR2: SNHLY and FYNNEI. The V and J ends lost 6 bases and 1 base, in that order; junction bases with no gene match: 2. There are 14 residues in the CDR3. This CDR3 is CASRTGGAQETQYF. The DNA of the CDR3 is TGTGCCAGCAGGACAGGGGGCGCCCAAGAGACCCAGTACTTC.

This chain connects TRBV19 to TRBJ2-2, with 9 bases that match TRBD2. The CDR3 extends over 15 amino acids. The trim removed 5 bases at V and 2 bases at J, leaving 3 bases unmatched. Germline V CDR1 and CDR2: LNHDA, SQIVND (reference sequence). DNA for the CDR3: TGTGCCAGTAGTCCAGCGGGAGGAAACACCGGGGAGCTGTTTTTT. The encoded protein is CASSPAGGNTGELFF.

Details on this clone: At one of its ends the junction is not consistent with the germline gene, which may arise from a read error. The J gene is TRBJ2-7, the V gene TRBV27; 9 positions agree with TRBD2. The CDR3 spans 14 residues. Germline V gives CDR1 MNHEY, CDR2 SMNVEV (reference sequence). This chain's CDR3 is CASSLSSGNYEQYF. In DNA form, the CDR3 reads TGTGCCAGCAGCTTATCTAGCGGGAACTACGAGCAGTACTTC.

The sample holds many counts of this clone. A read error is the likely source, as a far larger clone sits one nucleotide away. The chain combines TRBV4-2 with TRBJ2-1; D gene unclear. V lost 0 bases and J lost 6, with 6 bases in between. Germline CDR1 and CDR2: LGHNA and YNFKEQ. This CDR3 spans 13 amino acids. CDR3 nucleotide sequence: TGTGCCAGCAGCCAAGAGGGTTCCAATGAGCAGTTCTTC. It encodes CASSQEGSNEQFF.

The CDR3 DNA is TGCAGCGTTGCTAACGGCCTCTCCTACGAGCAGTACTTC. Protein sequence: CSVANGLSYEQYF. This sequence joins TRBV29-1 and TRBJ2-7; D unclear. CDR3 length equals 13 residues. V was clipped by 4 bases and J by 0 bases, with 10 bases between them. CDR1 and CDR2 from the germline V gene are SQVTM and ANQGSEA.

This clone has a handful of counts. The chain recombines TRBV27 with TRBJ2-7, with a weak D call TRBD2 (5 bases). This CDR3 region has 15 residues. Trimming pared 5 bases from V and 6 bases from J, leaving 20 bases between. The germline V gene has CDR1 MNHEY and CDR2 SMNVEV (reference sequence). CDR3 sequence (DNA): TGTGCCAGCAGTCTCTCCACTGGGAGTTTAAGCGAGCAGTACTTC. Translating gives CASSLSTGSLSEQYF.

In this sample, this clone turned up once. CDR3 loop: CASSLSTWGTDTQYF. The CDR3 region has the DNA TGTGCCAGCAGTTTATCGACCTGGGGAACAGATACGCAGTATTTT. The gene calls are TRBV27 and TRBJ2-3; D is uncertain. Trimming removed 0 bases from V and 3 bases from J, with 10 bases in between. Germline V gene lookup returns CDR1 MNHEY and CDR2 SMNVEV (reference sequence). CDR3 size: 15 residues.